Here is one TCR beta chain with its context. Antigen: not known. The data stem from a study of a mutant IDH1 vaccine in newly diagnosed glioma. Across the study: Previous treatment comprised radiotherapy, temozolomide, or both, mostly both.

Here immunoSEQ multiplex PCR was the method, and the copy in TCRdb shows in-frame clones only, minus some. The table lists approximately 110,000 clones, roughly 88% of them singletons. Germline assignment: CDR1 MGHDK and CDR2 SYGVNS. Trimming pared 6 bases from V and 0 bases from J, leaving 9 bases between. The length of the CDR3 is 13 residues. Time point described: week 11, during vaccination. Vaccinated patients received 300 ug of mutant IDH1 20-mer peptide per dose, with topical imiquimod. Donor diagnoses consisted of new WHO grade 3 or 4 IDH1-mutant, ATRX-lost astrocytomas. Whole-study findings and limits: Among patients, roughly 94% showed immune responses induced by the vaccine. Pseudoprogression seemed unlinked to shifts in top peripheral T cell clonotypes.

Sample: PBMCs, taken from a glioma patient whose treatment included an IDH1 peptide vaccine. The gene calls are TRBV25-1 and TRBJ2-7; tentatively, D is TRBD1 (6 bases). The source is a woman aged 45-65 years with glioma. CDR3 region: CASRRQASYEQYF. As DNA, the CDR3 is TGTGCCAGCAGACGACAGGCCTCCTACGAGCAGTACTTC.